These T cell receptor beta chains were read from a single sample in a study of blood T cell repertoires in COVID-19. Sequenced by immunoSEQ multiplex PCR; TCRdb stores in-frame clones only, minus some. The top ten hold approximately 2% of the sample, which has a few hundred thousand clones, 80% to 90% seen once. The source material was peripheral blood. Receptor source: a man under 40 who had recovered from COVID-19. Each CDR3 is given with its conserved first and last residue. The D gene is left open where the match is weak. Not every row has a clone size; where given, it reads once, few, many or a size class.

clone_size | j_call | v_call | cdr3_length | d_call | cdr3_nt | cdr3_aa
once | TRBJ2-7 | TRBV4-3 | 12 | - | TGCGCCAGCAGCCAAGATCGGTACGAGCAGTACTTC | CASSQDRYEQYF
- | TRBJ2-7 | TRBV23-1 | 15 | - | TGCGCCAGCAGTCAACGGGACACTCCTCAGAGCGAGCAGTACTTC | CASSQRDTPQSEQYF
- | TRBJ1-2 | TRBV6-5 | 12 | - | TGTGCCAGCGGACTGATTAACTATGGCTACACCTTC | CASGLINYGYTF
once | TRBJ1-1 | TRBV6-5 | 15 | - | TGTGCCAGCAGTTACTCGTTTCGTATTCAGGCCGAAGCTTTCTTT | CASSYSFRIQAEAFF
- | TRBJ2-7 | TRBV4-1 | 14 | - | TGCGCCAGCAGCCAAGGTGGGGCTTACTACGAGCAGTACTTC | CASSQGGAYYEQYF
- | TRBJ2-2 | TRBV9 | 16 | TRBD1 | TGTGCCAGCAGCGCACGTGGGACAGGGTACACCGGGGAGCTGTTTTTT | CASSARGTGYTGELFF
- | TRBJ2-1 | TRBV27 | 14 | TRBD2 | TGTGCCAGCAGTTTGTACGGACTAGTCAATGAGCAGTTCTTC | CASSLYGLVNEQFF
- | TRBJ2-7 | TRBV11-3 | 13 | - | TGTGCCAGCAGCGCCAGACAGGGAGGCGAGCAGTACTTC | CASSARQGGEQYF
- | TRBJ1-3 | TRBV7-2 | 15 | - | TGTGCCAGCAGCTTAACGTTAGGGGTCGGGAACACCATATATTTT | CASSLTLGVGNTIYF
- | TRBJ1-3 | TRBV7-9 | 13 | - | TGTGCCAGCAGCTTACAGGGGGGAAACACCATATATTTT | CASSLQGGNTIYF
few | TRBJ1-2 | TRBV7-8 | 16 | TRBD1 | TGTGCCAGCAGCTTATCCGGGACAGGGTCATCGGGGGGCTACACCTTC | CASSLSGTGSSGGYTF
- | TRBJ1-2 | TRBV13 | 14 | TRBD1 | TGTGCCAGCAGCCACGGGACAGGAGACTATGGCTACACCTTC | CASSHGTGDYGYTF
- | TRBJ1-4 | TRBV7-9 | 17 | TRBD1 | TGTGCCAGCAGCCCGGGACAGGGGTCACAAGACGACGAAAAACTGTTTTTT | CASSPGQGSQDDEKLFF
- | TRBJ1-1 | TRBV18 | 12 | - | TGTGCCAGCTCACCCGACAGCACTGAAGCTTTCTTT | CASSPDSTEAFF
- | TRBJ1-2 | TRBV11-2 | 15 | - | TGTGCCAGCAGCTTAGGTCCGGTTACCTTCTATGGCTACACCTTC | CASSLGPVTFYGYTF
- | TRBJ2-5 | TRBV5-1 | 17 | TRBD2 | TGCGCCAGCAGCTTGGTGGCTAGCGGGGCCGAGGGGGAGACCCAGTACTTC | CASSLVASGAEGETQYF
many | TRBJ1-2 | TRBV13 | 15 | TRBD1 | TGTGCCAGCAGCTTGGAAGATGGGACAGGGGTTGGCTACACCTTC | CASSLEDGTGVGYTF
- | TRBJ1-5 | TRBV19 | 14 | TRBD1 | TGTGCCAGTAGCCCCGACAGGGGGCGACAGCCCCAGCATTTT | CASSPDRGRQPQHF
- | TRBJ1-5 | TRBV12-5 | 17 | TRBD1 | TGTGCTAGTGGTTTGGGCCCCGGGACAGGATTGCGGCAGCCCCAGCATTTT | CASGLGPGTGLRQPQHF
- | TRBJ2-7 | TRBV30 | 14 | - | TGTGCCTGGAGCCCCCCCGTGGCAACCTACGAGCAGTACTTC | CAWSPPVATYEQYF
- | TRBJ1-2 | TRBV19 | 15 | - | TGTGCCAGTGGCTTGAGGGGGGGCTGGGGCTATGGCTACACCTTC | CASGLRGGWGYGYTF
- | TRBJ1-5 | TRBV6-4 | 13 | TRBD1 | TGTGCCAGCAGTGCTACAGGGGGCGCGGCCCAGCATTTT | CASSATGGAAQHF
- | TRBJ2-1 | TRBV4-3 | 16 | - | TGCGCCAGCAGCCAAGGGGCAGGGTACGACTACAATGAGCAGTTCTTC | CASSQGAGYDYNEQFF
- | TRBJ1-1 | TRBV11-2 | 16 | TRBD1 | TGTGCCAGCACCATGGACAGGGGTAGAGGGAACACTGAAGCTTTCTTT | CASTMDRGRGNTEAFF
- | TRBJ2-7 | TRBV11-3 | 14 | TRBD1 | TGTGCCAGCAGATATCCTCAGGGGGAATTCGAGCAGTACTTC | CASRYPQGEFEQYF
- | TRBJ1-5 | TRBV24-1 | 21 | - | TGTGCCACCAGGAGCCGCCCTCAGGGTTCGAAAATTAATAATAGCAATCAGCCCCAGCATTTT | CATRSRPQGSKINNSNQPQHF
once | TRBJ2-7 | TRBV3-1/TRBV3-2 | 14 | TRBD2 | TGTGCCAGCAAAACGAGCGGGGGGGTTGGCGAGCAGTACTTC | CASKTSGGVGEQYF
- | TRBJ2-7 | TRBV29-1 | 13 | TRBD1 | TGCAGCGTCGACCCCGGGACAGGCTACGAGCAGTACTTC | CSVDPGTGYEQYF
- | TRBJ2-1 | TRBV6-5 | 14 | - | TGTGCCAGCACCCCGGCGGGTACTAACAATGAGCAGTTCTTC | CASTPAGTNNEQFF
- | TRBJ2-1 | TRBV13 | 16 | - | TGTGCCAGCAGCTTAGCTATCGGGGAGGTTGGGAATGAGCAGTTCTTC | CASSLAIGEVGNEQFF
- | TRBJ2-1 | TRBV11-3 | 16 | - | TGTGCCAGCAGCTCAGGTGGCAGGCGCTCCTACAATGAGCAGTTCTTC | CASSSGGRRSYNEQFF
once | TRBJ1-6 | TRBV7-9 | 15 | - | TGTGCCAGCAGCTGGGGTTATGAGGGTAATTCACCCCTCCACTTT | CASSWGYEGNSPLHF
- | TRBJ2-1 | TRBV12-3/TRBV12-4 | 11 | - | TGTGCCAGCAGGGCTACAGGAGAGCAGTTCTTC | CASRATGEQFF
- | TRBJ1-2 | TRBV13 | 12 | - | TGTGCCAGCAGACCCAGGCTTCGGGGCTACACCTTC | CASRPRLRGYTF
- | TRBJ2-1 | TRBV14 | 13 | - | TGTGCCAGCAGCCAAGTGAGGAACAATGAGCAGTTCTTC | CASSQVRNNEQFF
- | TRBJ1-4 | TRBV7-6 | 14 | TRBD1 | TGTGCCAGCAGTCGAGGGGGCGCGGGTGAAAAACTGTTTTTT | CASSRGGAGEKLFF
- | TRBJ1-2 | TRBV5-5 | 12 | TRBD1 | TGTGCCAGCAGCCCCCGGGACAGGGTTTACACCTTC | CASSPRDRVYTF